Listed here are 19 T cell receptor beta chains from one sample, sequenced in a study of lymphopenia after photon versus proton radiotherapy (dated by TCRdb to about 2019). The library relied on the immunoSEQ multiplex PCR assay. The clones in this table, taken by TCRdb from immuneACCESS, are in-frame only. Not every clone is retained; where verified, under half of the shortfall comes from an unresolved V gene, and the cause of the rest is unknown. Counted in this sample were 20,000 to 25,000 clones; about 85% of them appeared once. The ten largest clonotypes hold 18% of the sample. Material: peripheral blood, obtained from a patient treated with photon-based radiotherapy. The origin of the receptors is a man aged 55 to 70 with pancreatic cancer.

This sequence joins TRBV27 and TRBJ2-1, with 9 bases that match TRBD1. The V gene's germline CDR1 is MNHEY and CDR2 SMNVEV (reference sequence). The J segment lost 5 bases and the V segment lost 8 bases, leaving 7 bases of the junction unmatched. The length of the CDR3 is 14 residues. The CDR3: CASGRDRVNNEQFF. CDR3 in DNA: TGTGCCAGCGGAAGGGACAGGGTCAACAATGAGCAGTTCTTC.

This chain joins TRBV10-3 and TRBJ1-5; the D is unclear. Germline assignment: CDR1 ENHRY and CDR2 SYGVKD. This CDR3 contains 13 residues. V was cut by 6 bases and J by 2 bases, with 8 bases left in between. CDR3 sequence reads: CAISARGNQPQHF. CDR3 coding DNA: TGTGCCATCAGCGCTAGAGGCAATCAGCCCCAGCATTTT.

The chain joins TRBV5-1 to TRBJ2-5; TRBD2 matches 16 bases. The germline V gene has CDR1 SGHRS and CDR2 YFSETQ. The V segment lost 4 bases and the J segment 2 bases; nucleotides outside the gene matches: 14. This CDR3 has 20 residues. The CDR3 sequence: CASSPIPPGTSGGEQETQYF. In DNA form, the CDR3 reads TGCGCCAGCAGCCCCATTCCCCCCGGGACTAGCGGGGGGGAGCAAGAGACCCAGTACTTC.

The CDR3 DNA follows: TGTGCCAGCAGTGCCACCGGGACAGACTACAATGAGCAGTTCTTC. Protein sequence: CASSATGTDYNEQFF. The V gene is TRBV9, the J gene TRBJ2-1, with 7 bases aligning to TRBD1. The germline CDR1 and CDR2 sequences are SGDLS and YYNGEE. There are 15 residues in the CDR3. Germline trimming cut 5 bases from V and 3 bases from J; bases unmatched to any gene: 8.

The rearrangement uses TRBV7-9 and TRBJ2-1; D might be TRBD2 (5 bases). Looked up from germline, CDR1 is SEHNR and CDR2 is FQNEAQ (reference sequence). The CDR3 contains 15 residues. V was clipped by 6 bases and J by 5 bases, with 17 bases between them. The CDR3 sequence: CASSSTPSLNNEQFF. CDR3 coding DNA: TGTGCCAGCAGTTCTACCCCTAGCCTAAACAATGAGCAGTTCTTC.

CDR3 region: CAISGQTETNYGYTF. DNA of the CDR3: TGTGCCATCAGTGGGCAGACAGAGACTAACTATGGCTACACCTTC. The rearrangement uses TRBV10-3 and TRBJ1-2, with TRBD1 as a possible D gene (5 bases). Germline CDR1 is ENHRY and CDR2 is SYGVKD. V was cut by 4 bases and J by 0 bases, with 12 bases left in between. The CDR3 is made up of 15 amino acids.

This chain connects TRBV5-1 to TRBJ2-1; TRBD2 matches at 10 bases. Germline V gene lookup returns CDR1 SGHRS and CDR2 YFSETQ. The CDR3 loop spans 15 amino acids. After removal of 6 bases from V and 2 bases from J, the junction contained 5 bases not matched to a gene. The CDR3 DNA sequence: TGCGCCAGCACCGTAGCGGGGGGACCCTACAATGAGCAGTTCTTC. Protein: CASTVAGGPYNEQFF.

Only one count was recorded for this clone. The CDR3 region is CASSYSGQGNTEAFF. The CDR3 bases are TGTGCCAGCAGTTACTCGGGGCAGGGAAACACTGAAGCTTTCTTT. V usage is TRBV6-6 and J usage is TRBJ1-1, with a possible D match to TRBD1 (5 bases). CDR1 is MNHNY and CDR2 is SVGAGI in the germline V gene (reference sequence). V lost 0 bases to trimming and J lost 2 bases, with 10 bases between them. This CDR3 comprises 15 residues.

Here the CDR3 reads CASSERGLAGIYEQYF. In DNA, the CDR3 is TGTGCCAGCAGTGAAAGGGGACTAGCGGGTATCTACGAGCAGTACTTC. V gene TRBV6-1 combines with J gene TRBJ2-7, with TRBD2 identical over 12 bases. There are 16 residues in the CDR3. V was pared by 2 bases and J by 3 bases, with 5 bases of the junction left unmatched. Germline CDR1 and CDR2: MNHNS and SASEGT.

The chain combines TRBV6-5 with TRBJ1-1, with D maybe TRBD1 (5 bases). V lost 4 bases, J lost 1 base, and 10 bases lay in between. Germline lookup yields CDR1 MNHEY and CDR2 SVGAGI. This CDR3 comprises 14 residues. CDR3 sequence reads: CASSSQGRNTEAFF. The CDR3 DNA reads as TGTGCCAGCAGTTCCCAGGGTCGGAACACTGAAGCTTTCTTT.

This chain joins TRBV27 and TRBJ2-3; no definite D call. The V gene's germline CDR1 is MNHEY and CDR2 SMNVEV (reference sequence). The CDR3 is 12 amino acids. Trimming cost V 4 bases and J 4 bases, with 6 bases left between them. The CDR3 protein is CASSSTSDTQYF. The DNA of the CDR3 is TGTGCCAGCAGTTCCACCTCAGATACGCAGTATTTT.

The gene calls are TRBV11-2 and TRBJ1-5; D possibly corresponds to TRBD1 (6 bases). CDR1 and CDR2 from the germline V gene are SGHAT and FQNNGV. CDR3 size: 15 residues. Trimming removed 5 bases from V and 4 bases from J, with 15 bases in between. The CDR3 nucleotides read TGTGCCAGCAGCCATACCATTGACAGGAATCAGCCCCAGCATTTT. Translating gives CASSHTIDRNQPQHF. Drawing the rest from reference TRBV11-2 and TRBJ1-5, the complete variable domain is EAGVAQSPRYKIIEKRQSVAFWCNPISGHATLYWYQQILGQGPKLLIQFQNNGVVDDSQLPKDRFSAERLKGVDSTLKIQPAKLEDSAVYLCASSHTIDRNQPQHFGDGTRLSIL.

This clone was observed a few times. The gene calls are TRBV4-1 and TRBJ2-1, with D possibly matching TRBD2 (6 bases). The germline V gene encodes CDR1 MGHRA and CDR2 YSYEKL. The CDR3 consists of 16 residues. The ends were cut back, 0 bases at V and 7 bases at J, with 16 bases in the middle. This CDR3 is CASSQDRLVFGNEQFF. CDR3 coding DNA: TGCGCCAGCAGCCAAGATAGACTAGTTTTCGGGAATGAGCAGTTCTTC.

This chain connects TRBV7-9 to TRBJ1-2; a weak D match, TRBD1 (6 bases). The CDR3 has 15 amino acids. Per germline, CDR1 SEHNR and CDR2 FQNEAQ (reference sequence). The V end lost 4 bases, the J end lost 4 bases, and 16 bases lay between the germline ends. This CDR3 reads CASSSTRGQTYGYTF. The CDR3 DNA reads TGTGCCAGCAGCTCCACACGGGGGCAGACCTATGGCTACACCTTC.

This clone showed up just a few times. J is TRBJ1-4 and V is TRBV27; no clear D. This CDR3 spans 15 amino acids. V gave up 5 bases and J gave up 8 bases, with 18 bases separating them. Per germline, CDR1 MNHEY and CDR2 SMNVEV (reference sequence). The CDR3 here is CASSPLDTLGEKLFF. The CDR3 region has the DNA TGTGCCAGCAGTCCCCTTGACACATTGGGGGAAAAACTGTTTTTT.

The genes are TRBV18 and TRBJ2-1; D call uncertain. This CDR3 is built from 11 residues. The germline V gene has CDR1 KGHSH and CDR2 LQKENI. The V and J ends lost 2 bases and 7 bases respectively, with 3 bases between them. CDR3 loop: CASSPNNEQFF. CDR3 in DNA: TGTGCCAGCTCACCAAATAATGAGCAGTTCTTC.

The rearrangement uses TRBV7-2 and TRBJ1-1; the D gene is possibly TRBD1 (5 bases). V was shortened by 3 bases and J by 10 bases, with 15 bases between the two germline ends. The CDR3 runs 13 residues. Germline V gene sequence: CDR1 SGHTA, CDR2 FQGNSA. CDR3 bases: TGTGCCAGCAGCTTTCGGGGCGCCGACTTAGCTTTCTTT. It encodes CASSFRGADLAFF.

This clone was seen only once. The J gene is TRBJ2-2, the V gene TRBV5-1; D possibly corresponds to TRBD1 (6 bases). V lost 3 bases and J lost 2, with 14 bases in between. Per the germline V gene, CDR1 is SGHRS and CDR2 is YFSETQ. This CDR3 has 16 residues. The CDR3 DNA reads TGCGCCAGCAGCTCCTTGGCGGACAGTAACACCGGGGAGCTGTTTTTT. Its protein is CASSSLADSNTGELFF.

V and J are TRBV19 and TRBJ1-3, with a weak D call TRBD1 (5 bases). Germline V gene sequence: CDR1 LNHDA, CDR2 SQIVND (reference sequence). The V end lost 5 bases, the J end lost 2 bases, and 7 bases lay between the germline ends. This CDR3 has 13 residues. CDR3 residues: CASSWGTGNTIYF. The CDR3 bases are TGTGCCAGTAGTTGGGGGACTGGAAACACCATATATTTT.